These T cell receptor beta chains were read from a single sample in a study of HIV-infected patients and healthy controls. TCRdb ran MiXCR on the 5' RACE reads and lists one entry per CDR3 protein. The sample includes under 70,000 distinct CDR3 sequences, 15% to 20% of them seen just once. Input material: CD4+ T cells from blood. The receptors shown here come from a human donor in good health. CDR3s include the opening cysteine and the closing phenylalanine or tryptophan. Fields, in order: V gene, J gene, D gene, clone size, CDR3 protein, CDR3 DNA. A D gene is named only where the DNA matches it firmly. A clone size is listed for some rows: how often the clone was seen (once, few, many), or a class if it is expanded.

TRBV20-1	TRBJ1-4	.	.	CSAILPEGEKLFF	TGCAGTGCTATTCTCCCGGAGGGTGAAAAACTGTTTTTT
TRBV7-9	TRBJ1-1	.	few	CASSLASVTSEAFF	TGTGCCAGCAGCTTAGCGTCCGTGACCTCTGAAGCTTTCTTT
TRBV10-3	TRBJ2-1	TRBD2	many	CAIRTSNIGNEQFF	TGTGCCATCAGGACTAGCAACATCGGCAATGAGCAGTTCTTC
TRBV12-3/TRBV12-4	TRBJ2-5	TRBD1	.	CASSPRTGEVGTQYF	TGTGCCAGCAGTCCCCGGACAGGGGAGGTGGGGACCCAGTACTTC
TRBV30	TRBJ1-4	TRBD1	many	CAWSVPTGHNEKLFF	TGTGCCTGGAGTGTCCCGACAGGGCATAATGAAAAACTGTTTTTT
TRBV7-3	TRBJ2-2	TRBD1	many	CASSPWTGGTGELFF	TGTGCCAGCAGCCCTTGGACAGGGGGAACCGGGGAGCTGTTTTTT
TRBV6-6	TRBJ1-5	.	many	CASSYQHTNQPQHF	TGTGCCAGCAGTTATCAGCACACCAATCAGCCCCAGCATTTT
TRBV5-1	TRBJ2-1	TRBD1	many	CASSLDRGEQFF	TGCGCCAGCAGCTTGGACAGGGGTGAGCAGTTCTTC
TRBV15	TRBJ1-4	TRBD1	.	CATSRWTGEKLFF	TGTGCCACCAGCAGATGGACAGGCGAAAAACTGTTTTTT
TRBV7-2	TRBJ1-4	.	.	CASSLVAGGNEKLFF	TGTGCCAGCAGCTTAGTTGCGGGGGGTAATGAAAAACTGTTTTTT
TRBV7-3	TRBJ2-7	.	many	CASSFYEQYF	TGTGCCAGCAGCTTCTACGAGCAGTACTTC
TRBV19	TRBJ1-5	.	.	CASSIQGLSQPQHF	TGTGCCAGTAGTATACAGGGGTTGAGTCAGCCCCAGCATTTT
TRBV3-1	TRBJ2-3	TRBD2	many	CASSQGLAGGTDTQYF	TGTGCCAGCAGCCAAGGACTAGCGGGAGGCACAGATACGCAGTATTTT
TRBV7-2	TRBJ2-2	.	.	CASSFRSTGELFF	TGTGCCAGCAGCTTCAGGTCCACCGGGGAGCTGTTTTTT
TRBV30	TRBJ2-1	.	.	CAWSVDYNEQFF	TGTGCCTGGAGTGTGGATTACAATGAGCAGTTCTTC
TRBV19	TRBJ2-2	.	few	CASSKVWGVNTGELFF	TGTGCCAGTAGTAAAGTGTGGGGCGTGAACACCGGGGAGCTGTTTTTT
TRBV7-2	TRBJ2-3	TRBD2	.	CASSLGLAASTDTQYF	TGTGCCAGCAGCCTCGGACTAGCGGCTAGCACAGATACGCAGTATTTT
TRBV14	TRBJ2-1	.	medium-sized	CASSQDGGNSYNEQFF	TGTGCCAGCAGCCAAGATGGGGGAAACTCCTACAATGAGCAGTTCTTC
TRBV7-9	TRBJ2-1	TRBD2	few	CASSSMPGLALNNEQFF	TGTGCCAGCAGCTCTATGCCGGGACTAGCGCTTAACAATGAGCAGTTCTTC
TRBV20-1	TRBJ1-4	TRBD1	many	CSARDRDEKLFF	TGCAGTGCTAGGGACAGGGATGAAAAACTGTTTTTT
TRBV12-3/TRBV12-4	TRBJ1-2	.	.	CASSFTTYGYTF	TGTGCCAGCAGTTTTACCACCTATGGCTACACCTTC
TRBV12-3/TRBV12-4	TRBJ2-7	.	many	CASRLDSSYEQYF	TGTGCCAGCAGACTCGACAGCTCCTACGAGCAGTACTTC
TRBV3-1	TRBJ1-2	.	.	CASSQGPGYTF	TGTGCCAGCAGCCAGGGTCCTGGCTACACCTTC
TRBV2	TRBJ2-1	TRBD2	many	CASSPTLAGYNEQFF	TGTGCCAGCAGCCCTACTCTAGCGGGCTACAATGAGCAGTTCTTC
TRBV10-3	TRBJ2-1	.	many	CANPWRNEQFF	TGTGCCAATCCCTGGCGGAATGAGCAGTTCTTC
TRBV7-2	TRBJ2-5	TRBD2	many	CASSPSSGGAQETQYF	TGTGCCAGCAGCCCCTCAAGCGGGGGGGCTCAAGAGACCCAGTACTTC
TRBV5-1	TRBJ1-2	TRBD1	many	CASSLFDREMRGYTF	TGCGCCAGCAGCCTATTCGACAGGGAAATGCGAGGCTACACCTTC
TRBV6-5	TRBJ1-3	.	many	CASSLSSSGNTIYF	TGTGCCAGCAGTTTGTCGAGCTCTGGAAACACCATATATTTT
TRBV24-1	TRBJ1-5	.	.	CATSHGSGNQPQHF	TGTGCCACCAGTCACGGTTCGGGCAATCAGCCCCAGCATTTT
TRBV5-1	TRBJ2-2	.	many	CASSLGSSGSTGELFF	TGCGCCAGCAGCTTGGGGTCCTCGGGGAGCACCGGGGAGCTGTTTTTT
TRBV7-9	TRBJ2-7	TRBD1	.	CASSSRDRGIEQYF	TGTGCCAGCAGCTCGCGGGACAGGGGTATCGAGCAGTACTTC
TRBV20-1	TRBJ2-3	TRBD2	many	CSAKSGNTDTQYF	TGCAGTGCTAAAAGCGGGAACACAGATACGCAGTATTTT
TRBV3-1	TRBJ2-1	TRBD2	.	CASSQVTGLANEQFF	TGTGCCAGCAGCCAAGTTACCGGACTAGCAAATGAGCAGTTCTTC
TRBV18	TRBJ1-3	.	.	CASSPPTRGTDTIYF	TGTGCCAGCTCACCACCTACCCGGGGGACGGACACCATATATTTT
TRBV4-2	TRBJ1-1	.	once	CASSQALGTEAFF	TGTGCCAGCAGCCAAGCGTTAGGGACAGAAGCTTTCTTT
TRBV7-2	TRBJ2-1	.	.	CASSLAIEQFF	TGTGCCAGCAGCTTAGCGATTGAGCAGTTCTTC
TRBV30	TRBJ1-3	.	few	CAWATGSGNTIYF	TGTGCCTGGGCCACAGGCTCTGGAAACACCATATATTTT
TRBV18	TRBJ1-3	TRBD1	few	CASSRDRVISGNTIYF	TGTGCCAGCTCGCGGGACAGAGTGATCTCTGGAAACACCATATATTTT
TRBV7-3	TRBJ2-5	TRBD2	many	CASSLMGRGREQETQYF	TGTGCCAGCAGCTTAATGGGGAGGGGTAGGGAACAAGAGACCCAGTACTTC
TRBV10-3	TRBJ2-7	.	.	CAISDRDLSYEQYF	TGTGCCATCAGTGACAGAGACCTCTCCTACGAGCAGTACTTC
TRBV12-3/TRBV12-4	TRBJ1-2	.	few	CASSGGLHYGYTF	TGTGCCAGCAGTGGCGGGTTGCACTATGGCTACACCTTC
TRBV20-1	TRBJ1-4	TRBD1	few	CSAREPGQSGEKLFF	TGCAGTGCTAGAGAGCCGGGACAGTCGGGTGAAAAACTGTTTTTT
TRBV4-1	TRBJ2-3	TRBD2	.	CASSQIAGGTDTQYF	TGCGCCAGCAGCCAAATAGCGGGCGGCACAGATACGCAGTATTTT
TRBV28	TRBJ2-3	TRBD1	few	CASSLRGRSGTDTQYF	TGTGCCAGCAGTTTAAGGGGGCGCAGTGGCACAGATACGCAGTATTTT
TRBV7-3	TRBJ2-7	TRBD2	.	CASSPFSGRAHEQYF	TGTGCCAGCAGCCCGTTTAGCGGGAGAGCCCACGAGCAGTACTTC
TRBV28	TRBJ2-3	TRBD2	many	CASSSSGDPYF	TGTGCCAGCAGTTCTAGCGGGGATCCGTATTTT
TRBV29-1	TRBJ2-3	TRBD2	.	CSVCRLAGGGGDTQYF	TGCAGCGTATGCCGCTTAGCGGGAGGGGGGGGAGATACGCAGTATTTT
TRBV18	TRBJ2-5	TRBD1	many	CASSPDRGYQETQYF	TGTGCCAGCTCACCGGACAGGGGGTACCAAGAGACCCAGTACTTC
TRBV7-9	TRBJ1-1	TRBD1	few	CASSQTGTGGEAFF	TGTGCCAGCAGCCAGACCGGGACAGGCGGCGAAGCTTTCTTT
TRBV20-1	TRBJ2-1	TRBD2	few	CSAISDRTSGNNEQFF	TGCAGTGCTATCAGTGACAGGACTAGCGGTAACAATGAGCAGTTCTTC
TRBV30	TRBJ1-2	.	many	CAGTGEGYTF	TGTGCCGGGACGGGGGAAGGCTACACCTTC
TRBV11-2	TRBJ2-1	.	many	CASSPPYSWEQFF	TGTGCCAGCAGCCCACCGTACTCCTGGGAGCAGTTCTTC
TRBV7-2	TRBJ1-4	.	many	CASSKTGPTNEKLFF	TGTGCCAGCAGCAAGACAGGACCAACTAATGAAAAACTGTTTTTT
TRBV7-9	TRBJ2-1	TRBD1	many	CASSLSRGRLDEQFF	TGTGCCAGCAGCTTATCCAGGGGGCGATTAGATGAGCAGTTCTTC
TRBV14	TRBJ2-3	.	many	CASSQVFPDTQYF	TGTGCCAGCAGCCAAGTTTTCCCAGATACGCAGTATTTT
TRBV4-2	TRBJ2-7	.	medium-sized	CASSPGTRADGEQYF	TGTGCCAGCAGCCCCGGGACTCGAGCCGACGGCGAGCAGTACTTC
TRBV24-1	TRBJ2-5	.	.	CATSDSARGETQYF	TGTGCCACCAGTGATTCCGCTCGTGGAGAGACCCAGTACTTC